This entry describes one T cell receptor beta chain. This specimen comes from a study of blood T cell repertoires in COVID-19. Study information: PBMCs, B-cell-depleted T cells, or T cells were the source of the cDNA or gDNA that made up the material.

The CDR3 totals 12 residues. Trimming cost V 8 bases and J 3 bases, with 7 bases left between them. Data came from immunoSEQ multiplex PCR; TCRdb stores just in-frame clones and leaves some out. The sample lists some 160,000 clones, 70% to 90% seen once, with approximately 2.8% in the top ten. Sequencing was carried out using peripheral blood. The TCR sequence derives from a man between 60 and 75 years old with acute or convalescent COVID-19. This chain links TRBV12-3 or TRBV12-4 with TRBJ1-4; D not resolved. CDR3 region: CASGLSNEKLFF. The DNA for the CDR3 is TGTGCCAGCGGGCTTTCTAATGAAAAACTGTTTTTT.